This T cell receptor beta chain was observed in a study of beta chain features in type 1 diabetes (dated by TCRdb to 2016 to 2019). With respect to the entire study: Mean age, gender distribution, total cell number and subset yield did not differ between patients and healthy donors. In the study, TCRB repertoires of sorted circulating CD4+ T cell subsets from recently diagnosed type 1 diabetes patients were compared with those of matched healthy donors. A total of about 100,000,000 sorted cells were examined across all samples, and RNA yield correlated strongly with the number of cells per subset. Whereas all 30 or so donors provided naive and central memory subsets, regulatory and stem cell-like memory subsets were isolated from just 8 patients and roughly 8 healthy donors.

Each donor gave one peripheral blood draw, averaging approximately 0.11 L, which was collected into heparinised tubes. Naive, central memory, regulatory and stem cell-like memory CD4+ T cells were sorted on a BD FACSAria II using a panel including CD45RO, CCR7, CD25, CD127, CD95 and CD27. A purity above 95% was achieved for all sorted populations. PBMCs were isolated immediately by Lymphoprep density gradient centrifugation and stained directly without culture. To minimize batch effects, samples were stained and sorted in pairs, one healthy donor with one patient per experiment. The entire isolated RNA was reverse transcribed using the High Capacity cDNA Reverse Transcription Kit, and thus expressed TCRB transcripts were sequenced. Deep immunoSEQ sequencing was applied to naive, central memory and regulatory T cell samples, giving an average of approximately 3.8 million total reads per sample. After sorted cells were lysed in RLT buffer, RNA was extracted with DNase-treated RNeasy Micro or Mini kits, with the choice depending on cell number. To prevent cross-contamination, every cell subset was processed on its own, while patient and healthy donor samples were processed together. The immunoSEQ multiplex PCR was used to amplify TCRB sequences from cDNA, yielding 87-bp fragments that span the CDR3 region. Sequencing of the amplicons was performed on the Illumina HiSeq platform. On the study's bioinformatics: Synthetic template baselines were used to correct PCR bias computationally, reads within Hamming distance 2 were collapsed, and singletons that could not be merged were discarded. Reads were aligned to IMGT to assign V, D and J genes, CDR3 length, and insertions or deletions at six rearrangement sites. Within each subset, clonotype counts were normalized to the number of sorted cells before true diversity and Gini coefficients were calculated with the tcR R package. The overlap coefficient, calculated on TCRB nucleotide sequences, was used to measure repertoire sharing. Out-of-frame TCRB sequences from naive cells were analyzed to stand in for the pre-selection repertoire. TCRdb stores this immuneACCESS table with in-frame sequences only. Part of the clones is absent; in the studies checked, under half of the shortfall reflects unresolved V genes, and no reason is known for the rest. V, J and clone size reflect that table, while D and trimming were determined from the DNA. Across this sample there are approximately 250,000 clones, with roughly 10% seen only once. 0.017% of the sample lies in the top ten.

The CDR3, cysteine through phenylalanine, is 15 amino acids long. The retained sequence is limited to the CDR3, 45 bases, with the frame set at the first base. V is shortened by 6 bases, J by 3 bases, and the region joining them spans 18 bases. Reading the germline V gene (reference sequence) gives CDR1 SEHNR and CDR2 FQNEAQ. Paper-wide results and their limitations: Type 1 diabetes patients showed a moderate but significant shortening of TCRB CDR3 length in all four CD4+ subsets. At VDJ recombination sites, type 1 diabetes patients had fewer insertions and more deleted nucleotides, which implies abnormalities in thymic rearrangement. HLA sub-analyses involved small numbers of individuals, so any influence of HLA type on TCRB rearrangement remained unresolved. Because cDNA was sequenced instead of genomic DNA, highly expressing activated cells could be over-represented, though the groups showed no difference in activation or CD3 levels. Naive, central memory and regulatory TCRB repertoires appeared more similar among patients than among healthy donors. Shorter templates might have been favored by PCR, but patient and control samples were amplified and corrected together, so both groups would have been affected equally by any skew.

A remark on this clone: This receptor's antigen is unknown. Per-base qualities were not stored, and no clone one base away is much larger.

The sequence joins TRBV7-9 to TRBJ2-7; TRBD1 could be the D gene, as 6 bases match. This receptor was obtained from a young man with type 1 diabetes. The specimen was naive CD4+ T cells from blood. The cell subset or site tag for this specimen amounts to: true naive CD4+ T cells. The DNA reads as follows: TGTGCCAGCAGATTGGACGGGACAACAGGCTACGAGCAGTACTTC. It codes for CASRLDGTTGYEQYF.